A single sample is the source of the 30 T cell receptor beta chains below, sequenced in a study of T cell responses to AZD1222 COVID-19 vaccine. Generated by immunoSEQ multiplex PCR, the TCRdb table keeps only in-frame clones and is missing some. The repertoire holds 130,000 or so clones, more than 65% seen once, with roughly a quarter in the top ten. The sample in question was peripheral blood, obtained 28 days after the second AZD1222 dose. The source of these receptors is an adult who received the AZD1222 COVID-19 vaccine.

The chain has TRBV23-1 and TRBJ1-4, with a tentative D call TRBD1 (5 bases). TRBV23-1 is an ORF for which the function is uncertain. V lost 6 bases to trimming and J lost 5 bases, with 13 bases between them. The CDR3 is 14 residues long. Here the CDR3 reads CASRLGRKNEKLFF. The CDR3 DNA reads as TGCGCCAGCAGGCTGGGACGGAAAAATGAAAAACTGTTTTTT.

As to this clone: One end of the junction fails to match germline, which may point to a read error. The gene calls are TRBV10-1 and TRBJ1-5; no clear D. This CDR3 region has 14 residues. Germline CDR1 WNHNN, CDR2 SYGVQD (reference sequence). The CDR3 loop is CASCDGSSNQPQHF. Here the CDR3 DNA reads TGCGCCAGCTGTGACGGCTCTAGCAATCAGCCCCAGCATTTT.

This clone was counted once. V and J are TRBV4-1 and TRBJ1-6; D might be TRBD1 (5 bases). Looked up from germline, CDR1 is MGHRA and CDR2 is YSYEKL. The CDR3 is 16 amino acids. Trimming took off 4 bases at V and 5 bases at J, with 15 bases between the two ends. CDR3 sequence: CASSPESGANNSPLHF. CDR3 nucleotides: TGCGCCAGCAGCCCGGAGAGCGGGGCCAATAATTCACCCCTCCACTTT.

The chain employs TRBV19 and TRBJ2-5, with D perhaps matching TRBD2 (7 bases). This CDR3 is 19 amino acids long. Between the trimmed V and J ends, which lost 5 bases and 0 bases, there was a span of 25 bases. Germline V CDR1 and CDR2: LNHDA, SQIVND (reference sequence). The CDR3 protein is CASSPRRGATLQYQETQYF. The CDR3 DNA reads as TGTGCCAGTAGTCCCCGTCGGGGGGCGACGCTCCAGTACCAAGAGACCCAGTACTTC. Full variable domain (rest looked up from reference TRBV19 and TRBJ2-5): DGGITQSPKYLFRKEGQNVTLSCEQNLNHDAMYWYRQDPGQGLRLIYYSQIVNDFQKGDIAEGYSVSREKKESFPLTVTSAQKNPTAFYLCASSPRRGATLQYQETQYFGPGTRLLVL.

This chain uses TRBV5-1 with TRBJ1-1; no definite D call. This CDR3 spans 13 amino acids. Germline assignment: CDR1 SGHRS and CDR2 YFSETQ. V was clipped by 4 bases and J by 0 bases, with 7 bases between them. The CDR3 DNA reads TGCGCCAGCAGCCCCCCCATGAACACTGAAGCTTTCTTT. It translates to CASSPPMNTEAFF.

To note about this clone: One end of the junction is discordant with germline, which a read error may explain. CDR3 DNA sequence: TGCGGCACTCGGGGACGGAAGAAAATGAACACTGAAGCTTTCTTT. It yields the protein CGTRGRKKMNTEAFF. The chain uses TRBV7-9 and TRBJ1-1; possibly TRBD1 for D (5 bases). The CDR3 covers 15 residues. From germline, CDR1 is SEHNR and CDR2 FQNEAQ (reference sequence).

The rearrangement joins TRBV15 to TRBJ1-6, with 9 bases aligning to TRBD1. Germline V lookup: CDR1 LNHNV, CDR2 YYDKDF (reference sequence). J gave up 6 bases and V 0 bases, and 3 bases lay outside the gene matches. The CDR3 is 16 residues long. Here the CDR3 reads CATSRDRQGVNSPLHF. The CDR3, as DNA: TGTGCCACCAGCAGAGACCGACAGGGGGTTAATTCACCCCTCCACTTT.

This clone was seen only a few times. The DNA of the CDR3 is TGTGCCAGCAGCACCTGGCAGACAGGGAACACCGGGGAGCTGTTTTTT. Its protein product is CASSTWQTGNTGELFF. The gene calls are TRBV9 and TRBJ2-2; TRBD1 might be the D (6 bases). The CDR3 is 16 residues long. Germline V gene data show CDR1 as SGDLS and CDR2 as YYNGEE. V was trimmed by 4 bases and J by 1 base, leaving 14 bases between them. Full variable domain (missing parts from reference TRBV9 and TRBJ2-2): DSGVTQTPKHLITATGQRVTLRCSPRSGDLSVYWYQQSLDQGLQFLIQYYNGEERAKGNILERFSAQQFPDLHSELNLSSLELGDSALYFCASSTWQTGNTGELFFGEGSRLTVL.

The CDR3 bases are TGCGCCAGCAGCAAACCGGGACAGGGGAGGCCGCGCACGAATGAAAAACTGTTTTTT. Translating gives CASSKPGQGRPRTNEKLFF. The chain couples TRBV5-1 to TRBJ1-4, with 10 nucleotides matching TRBD1. The CDR3 covers 19 residues. Germline CDR1 and CDR2: SGHRS and YFSETQ. Germline trimming cut 4 bases from V and 5 bases from J; bases unmatched to any gene: 17.

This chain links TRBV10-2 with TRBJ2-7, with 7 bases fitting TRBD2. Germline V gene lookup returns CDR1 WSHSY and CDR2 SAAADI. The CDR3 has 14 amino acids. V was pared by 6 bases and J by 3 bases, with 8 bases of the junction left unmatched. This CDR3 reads CASRERAGSYEQYF. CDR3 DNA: TGCGCCAGCAGGGAACGAGCGGGGAGCTACGAGCAGTACTTC.

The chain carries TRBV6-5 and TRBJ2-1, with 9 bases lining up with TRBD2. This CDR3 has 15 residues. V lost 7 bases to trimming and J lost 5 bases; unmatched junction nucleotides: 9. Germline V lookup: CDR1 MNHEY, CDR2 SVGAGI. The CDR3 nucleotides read TGTGCCAGCACCTACAGCGGGGGGACCAACAATGAGCAGTTCTTC. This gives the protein CASTYSGGTNNEQFF.

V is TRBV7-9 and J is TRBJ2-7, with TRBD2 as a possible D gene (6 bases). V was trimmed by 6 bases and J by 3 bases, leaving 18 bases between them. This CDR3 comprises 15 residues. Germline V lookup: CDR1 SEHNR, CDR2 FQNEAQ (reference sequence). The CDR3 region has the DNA TGTGCCAGCAGTTCACGTGGGGGGAGTGGCTACGAGCAGTACTTC. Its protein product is CASSSRGGSGYEQYF.

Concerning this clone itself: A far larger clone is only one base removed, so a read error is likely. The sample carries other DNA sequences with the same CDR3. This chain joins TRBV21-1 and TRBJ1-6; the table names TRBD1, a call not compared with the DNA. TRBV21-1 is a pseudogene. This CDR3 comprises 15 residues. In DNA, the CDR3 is TGTGCCAGCACCCCCCCAGGACAGGGGGGCTCACCCCTCCACTTT. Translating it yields CASTPPGQGGSPLHF.

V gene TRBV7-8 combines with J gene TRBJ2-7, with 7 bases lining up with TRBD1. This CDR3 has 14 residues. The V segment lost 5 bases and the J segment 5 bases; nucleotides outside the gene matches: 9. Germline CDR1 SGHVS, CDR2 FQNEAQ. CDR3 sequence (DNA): TGTGCCAGCAGCCAACAGACAGGGTCTCACGAGCAGTACTTC. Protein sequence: CASSQQTGSHEQYF.

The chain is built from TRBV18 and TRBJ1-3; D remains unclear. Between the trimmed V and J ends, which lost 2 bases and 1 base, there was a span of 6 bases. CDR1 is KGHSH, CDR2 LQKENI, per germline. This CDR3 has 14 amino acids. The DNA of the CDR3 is TGTGCCAGCTCACCAGACGGATCTGGAAACACCATATATTTT. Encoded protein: CASSPDGSGNTIYF. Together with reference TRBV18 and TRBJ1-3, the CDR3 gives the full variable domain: NAGVMQNPRHLVRRRGQEARLRCSPMKGHSHVYWYRQLPEEGLKFMVYLQKENIIDESGMPKERFSAEFPKEGPSILRIQQVVRGDSAAYFCASSPDGSGNTIYFGEGSWLTVV.

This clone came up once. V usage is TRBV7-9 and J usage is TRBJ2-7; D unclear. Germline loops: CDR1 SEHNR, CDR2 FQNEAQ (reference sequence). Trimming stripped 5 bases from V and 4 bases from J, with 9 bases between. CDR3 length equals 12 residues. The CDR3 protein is CASSAGGYEQYF. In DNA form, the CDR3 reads TGTGCCAGCAGCGCAGGCGGTTACGAGCAGTACTTC. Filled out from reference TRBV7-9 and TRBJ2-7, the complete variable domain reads DTGVSQNPRHKITKRGQNVTFRCDPISEHNRLYWYRQTLGQGPEFLTYFQNEAQLEKSRLLSDRFSAERPKGSFSTLEIQRTEQGDSAMYLCASSAGGYEQYFGPGTRLTVT.

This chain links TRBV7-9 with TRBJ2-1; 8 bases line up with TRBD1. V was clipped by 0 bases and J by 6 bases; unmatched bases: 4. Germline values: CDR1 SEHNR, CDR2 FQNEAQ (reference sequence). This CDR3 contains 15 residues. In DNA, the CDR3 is TGTGCCAGCAGCTTAGCGACAGGGGCGCCCAATGAGCAGTTCTTC. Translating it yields CASSLATGAPNEQFF. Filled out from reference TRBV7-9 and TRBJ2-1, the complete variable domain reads DTGVSQNPRHKITKRGQNVTFRCDPISEHNRLYWYRQTLGQGPEFLTYFQNEAQLEKSRLLSDRFSAERPKGSFSTLEIQRTEQGDSAMYLCASSLATGAPNEQFFGPGTRLTVL.

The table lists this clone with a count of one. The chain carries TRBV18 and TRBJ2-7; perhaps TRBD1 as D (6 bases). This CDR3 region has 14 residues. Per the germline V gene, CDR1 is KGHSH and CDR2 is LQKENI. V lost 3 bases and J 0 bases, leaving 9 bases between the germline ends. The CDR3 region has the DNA TGTGCCAGCTCACCCCAGGGGATCTCCTACGAGCAGTACTTC. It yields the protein CASSPQGISYEQYF.

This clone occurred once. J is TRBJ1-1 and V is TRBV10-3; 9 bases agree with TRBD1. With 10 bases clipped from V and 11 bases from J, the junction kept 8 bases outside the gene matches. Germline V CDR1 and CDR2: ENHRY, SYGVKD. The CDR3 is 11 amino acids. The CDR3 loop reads CATGTGMDAFF. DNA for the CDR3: TGTGCCACCGGGACAGGGATGGATGCTTTCTTT.

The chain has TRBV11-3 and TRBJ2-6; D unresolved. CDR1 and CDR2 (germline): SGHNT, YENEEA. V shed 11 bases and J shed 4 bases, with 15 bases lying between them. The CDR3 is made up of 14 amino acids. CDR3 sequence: CAGPNPSGANVLTF. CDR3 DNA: TGTGCCGGGCCAAACCCCTCCGGGGCCAACGTCCTGACTTTC.

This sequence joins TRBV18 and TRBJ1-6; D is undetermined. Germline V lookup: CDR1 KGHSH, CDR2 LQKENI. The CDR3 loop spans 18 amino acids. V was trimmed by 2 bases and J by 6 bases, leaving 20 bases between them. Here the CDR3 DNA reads TGTGCCAGCTCACCATTTGCTCAGGACCTACCTACTAATTCACCCCTCCACTTT. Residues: CASSPFAQDLPTNSPLHF. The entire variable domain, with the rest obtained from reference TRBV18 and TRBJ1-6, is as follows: NAGVMQNPRHLVRRRGQEARLRCSPMKGHSHVYWYRQLPEEGLKFMVYLQKENIIDESGMPKERFSAEFPKEGPSILRIQQVVRGDSAAYFCASSPFAQDLPTNSPLHFGNGTRLTVT.

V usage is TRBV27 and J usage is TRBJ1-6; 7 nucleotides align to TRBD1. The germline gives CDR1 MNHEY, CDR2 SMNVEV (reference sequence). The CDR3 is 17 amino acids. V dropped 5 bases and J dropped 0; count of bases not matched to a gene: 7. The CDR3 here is CASSLLTGSSYNSPLHF. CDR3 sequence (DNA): TGTGCCAGCAGTCTCTTGACAGGGAGCTCCTATAATTCACCCCTCCACTTT.

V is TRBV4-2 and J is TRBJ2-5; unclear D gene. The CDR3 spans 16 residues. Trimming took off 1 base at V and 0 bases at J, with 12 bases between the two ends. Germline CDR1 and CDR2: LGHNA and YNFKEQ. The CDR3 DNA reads TGTGCCAGCAGCCAAGGAGTAAAGGCGTACCAAGAGACCCAGTACTTC. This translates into CASSQGVKAYQETQYF.

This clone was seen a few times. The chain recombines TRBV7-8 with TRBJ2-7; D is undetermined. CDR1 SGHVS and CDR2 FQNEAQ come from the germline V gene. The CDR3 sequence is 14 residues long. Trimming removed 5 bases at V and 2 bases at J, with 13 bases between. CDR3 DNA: TGTGCCAGCAGCCCTAACACGGATACCTACGAGCAGTACTTC. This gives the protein CASSPNTDTYEQYF.

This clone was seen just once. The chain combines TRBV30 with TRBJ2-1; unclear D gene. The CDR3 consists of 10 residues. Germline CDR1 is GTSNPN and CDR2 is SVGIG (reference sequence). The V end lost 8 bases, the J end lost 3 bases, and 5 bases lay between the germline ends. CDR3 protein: CAGFYNEQFF. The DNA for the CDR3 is TGTGCCGGATTCTACAATGAGCAGTTCTTC.

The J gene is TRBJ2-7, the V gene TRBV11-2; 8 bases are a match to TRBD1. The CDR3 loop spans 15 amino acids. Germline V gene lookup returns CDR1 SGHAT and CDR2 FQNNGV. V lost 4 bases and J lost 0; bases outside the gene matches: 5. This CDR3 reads CASSSTTGDSYEQYF. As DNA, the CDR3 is TGTGCCAGCAGCTCAACGACAGGGGACTCCTACGAGCAGTACTTC.

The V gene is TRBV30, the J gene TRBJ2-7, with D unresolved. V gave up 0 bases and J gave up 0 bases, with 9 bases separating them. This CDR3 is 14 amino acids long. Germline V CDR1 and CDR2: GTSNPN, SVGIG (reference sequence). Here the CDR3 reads CAWSVQASSYEQYF. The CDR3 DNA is TGTGCCTGGAGTGTTCAGGCAAGCTCCTACGAGCAGTACTTC.

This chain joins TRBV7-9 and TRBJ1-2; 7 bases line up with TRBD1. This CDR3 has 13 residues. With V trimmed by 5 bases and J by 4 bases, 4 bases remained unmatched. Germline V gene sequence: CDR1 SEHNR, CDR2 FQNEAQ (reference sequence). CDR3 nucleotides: TGTGCCAGCAGCCCAGGGGGGCCCTATGGCTACACCTTC. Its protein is CASSPGGPYGYTF.

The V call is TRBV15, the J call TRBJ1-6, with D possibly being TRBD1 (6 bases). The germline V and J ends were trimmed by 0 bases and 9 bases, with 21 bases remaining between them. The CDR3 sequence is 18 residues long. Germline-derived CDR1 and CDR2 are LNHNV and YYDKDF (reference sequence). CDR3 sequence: CATSRDPGQFPGGSPLHF. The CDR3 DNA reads TGTGCCACCAGCAGAGACCCCGGACAGTTCCCGGGGGGTTCACCCCTCCACTTT.

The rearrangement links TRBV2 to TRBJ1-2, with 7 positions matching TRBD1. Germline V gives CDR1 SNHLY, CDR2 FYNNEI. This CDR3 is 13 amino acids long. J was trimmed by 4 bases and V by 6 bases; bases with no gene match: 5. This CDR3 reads CASSLTGAYGYTF. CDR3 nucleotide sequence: TGTGCCAGCAGCCTAACAGGGGCCTATGGCTACACCTTC.